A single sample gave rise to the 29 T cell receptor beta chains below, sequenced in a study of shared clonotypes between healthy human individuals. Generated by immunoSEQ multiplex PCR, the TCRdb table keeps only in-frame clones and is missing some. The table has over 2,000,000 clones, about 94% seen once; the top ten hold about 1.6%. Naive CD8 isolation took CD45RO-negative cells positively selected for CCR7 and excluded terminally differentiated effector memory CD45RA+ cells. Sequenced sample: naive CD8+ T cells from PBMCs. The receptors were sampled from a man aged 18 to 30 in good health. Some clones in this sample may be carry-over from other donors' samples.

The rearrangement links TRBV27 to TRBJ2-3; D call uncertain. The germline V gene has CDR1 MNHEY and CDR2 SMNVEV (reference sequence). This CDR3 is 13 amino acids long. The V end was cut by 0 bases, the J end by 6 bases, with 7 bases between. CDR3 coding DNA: TGTGCCAGCAGTTTATCCGATAGGGATACGCAGTATTTT. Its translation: CASSLSDRDTQYF.

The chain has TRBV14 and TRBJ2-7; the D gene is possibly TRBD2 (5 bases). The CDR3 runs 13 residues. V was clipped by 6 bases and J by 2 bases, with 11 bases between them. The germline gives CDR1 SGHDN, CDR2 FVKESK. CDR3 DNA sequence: TGTGCCAGCAGATTCGACGGGACCTACGAGCAGTACTTC. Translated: CASRFDGTYEQYF.

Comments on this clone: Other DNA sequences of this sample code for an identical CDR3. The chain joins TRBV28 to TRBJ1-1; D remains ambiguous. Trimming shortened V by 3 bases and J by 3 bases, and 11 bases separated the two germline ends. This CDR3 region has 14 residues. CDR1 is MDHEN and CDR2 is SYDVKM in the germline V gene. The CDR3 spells CASSLAGGYTEAFF. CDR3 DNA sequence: TGTGCCAGCAGTTTGGCGGGAGGGTACACTGAAGCTTTCTTT.

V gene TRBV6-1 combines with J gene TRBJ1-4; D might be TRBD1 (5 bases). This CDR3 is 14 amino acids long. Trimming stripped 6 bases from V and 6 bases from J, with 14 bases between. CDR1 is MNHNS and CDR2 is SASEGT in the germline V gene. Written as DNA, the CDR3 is TGTGCCAGCAGCCTGGACATTCCGGATGAAAAACTGTTTTTT. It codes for CASSLDIPDEKLFF.

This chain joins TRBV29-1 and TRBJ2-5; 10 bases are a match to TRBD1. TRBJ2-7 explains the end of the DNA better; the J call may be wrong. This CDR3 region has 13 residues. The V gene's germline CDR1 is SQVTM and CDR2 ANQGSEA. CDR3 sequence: CSVMGQGPYEQYF. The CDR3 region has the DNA TGCAGCGTTATGGGACAGGGGCCCTACGAGCAGTACTTC.

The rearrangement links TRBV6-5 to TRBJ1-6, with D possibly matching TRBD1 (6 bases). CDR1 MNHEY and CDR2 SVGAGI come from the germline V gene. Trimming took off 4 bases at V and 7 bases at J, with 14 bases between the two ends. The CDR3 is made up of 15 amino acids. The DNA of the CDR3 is TGTGCCAGCAGTTCCCGGACAGTCAGGAATTCACCCCTCCACTTT. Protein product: CASSSRTVRNSPLHF.

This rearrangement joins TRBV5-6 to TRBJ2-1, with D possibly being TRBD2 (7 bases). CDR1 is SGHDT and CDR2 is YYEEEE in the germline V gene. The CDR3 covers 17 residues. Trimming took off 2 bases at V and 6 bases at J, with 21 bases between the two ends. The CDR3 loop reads CASSLRGGQRGRNEQFF. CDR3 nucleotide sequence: TGTGCCAGCAGCTTACGTGGGGGGCAGCGGGGCCGCAATGAGCAGTTCTTC. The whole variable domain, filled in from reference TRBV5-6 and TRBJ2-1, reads DAGVTQSPTHLIKTRGQQVTLRCSPKSGHDTVSWYQQALGQGPQFIFQYYEEEERQRGNFPDRFSGHQFPNYSSELNVNALLLGDSALYLCASSLRGGQRGRNEQFFGPGTRLTVL.

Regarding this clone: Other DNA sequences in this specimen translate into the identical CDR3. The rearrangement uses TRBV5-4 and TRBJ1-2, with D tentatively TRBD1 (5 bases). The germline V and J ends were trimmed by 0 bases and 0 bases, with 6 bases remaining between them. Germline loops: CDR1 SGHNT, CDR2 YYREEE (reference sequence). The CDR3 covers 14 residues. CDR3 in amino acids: CASSLGGTNYGYTF. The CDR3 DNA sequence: TGTGCCAGCAGCTTGGGGGGGACTAACTATGGCTACACCTTC. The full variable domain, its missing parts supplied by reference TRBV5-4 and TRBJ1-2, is ETGVTQSPTHLIKTRGQQVTLRCSSQSGHNTVSWYQQALGQGPQFIFQYYREEENGRGNFPPRFSGLQFPNYSSELNVNALELDDSALYLCASSLGGTNYGYTFGSGTRLTVV.

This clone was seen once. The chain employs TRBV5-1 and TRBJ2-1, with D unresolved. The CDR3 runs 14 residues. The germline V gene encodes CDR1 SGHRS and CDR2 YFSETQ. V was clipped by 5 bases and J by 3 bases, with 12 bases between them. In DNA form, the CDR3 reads TGCGCCAGCAGTGGAAGGCTCAACTACAATGAGCAGTTCTTC. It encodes CASSGRLNYNEQFF.

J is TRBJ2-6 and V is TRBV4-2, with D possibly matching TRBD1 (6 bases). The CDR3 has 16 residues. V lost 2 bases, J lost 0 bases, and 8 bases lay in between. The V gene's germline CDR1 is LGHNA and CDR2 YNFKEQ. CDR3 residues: CASSQTGSSGANVLTF. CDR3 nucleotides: TGTGCCAGCAGCCAAACAGGGAGCTCTGGGGCCAACGTCCTGACTTTC.

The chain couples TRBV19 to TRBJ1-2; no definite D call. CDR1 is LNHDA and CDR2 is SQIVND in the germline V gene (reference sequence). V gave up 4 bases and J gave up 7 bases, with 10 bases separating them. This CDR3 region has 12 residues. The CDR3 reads CASSKAGGGYTF. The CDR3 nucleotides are TGTGCCAGTAGTAAAGCAGGCGGTGGCTACACCTTC.

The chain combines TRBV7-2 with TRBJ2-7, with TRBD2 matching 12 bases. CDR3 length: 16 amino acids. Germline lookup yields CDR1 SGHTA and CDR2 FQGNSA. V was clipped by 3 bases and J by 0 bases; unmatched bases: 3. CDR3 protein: CASSFPSGRDSYEQYF. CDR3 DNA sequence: TGTGCCAGCAGCTTCCCTAGCGGGAGGGACTCCTACGAGCAGTACTTC.

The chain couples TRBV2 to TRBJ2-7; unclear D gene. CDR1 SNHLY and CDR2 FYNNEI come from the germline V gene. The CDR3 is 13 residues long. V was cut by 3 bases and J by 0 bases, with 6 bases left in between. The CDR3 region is CASSESVSYEQYF. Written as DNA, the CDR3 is TGTGCCAGCAGTGAGTCGGTCTCCTACGAGCAGTACTTC. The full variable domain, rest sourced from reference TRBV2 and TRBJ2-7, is EPEVTQTPSHQVTQMGQEVILRCVPISNHLYFYWYRQILGQKVEFLVSFYNNEISEKSEIFDDQFSVERPDGSNFTLKIRSTKLEDSAMYFCASSESVSYEQYFGPGTRLTVT.

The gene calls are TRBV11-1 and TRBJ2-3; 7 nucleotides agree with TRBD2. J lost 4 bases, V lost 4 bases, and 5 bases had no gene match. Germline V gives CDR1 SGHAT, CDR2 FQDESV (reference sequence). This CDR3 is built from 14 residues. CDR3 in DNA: TGTGCCAGCAGCTGGACTAGTACCGCAGATACGCAGTATTTT. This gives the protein CASSWTSTADTQYF.

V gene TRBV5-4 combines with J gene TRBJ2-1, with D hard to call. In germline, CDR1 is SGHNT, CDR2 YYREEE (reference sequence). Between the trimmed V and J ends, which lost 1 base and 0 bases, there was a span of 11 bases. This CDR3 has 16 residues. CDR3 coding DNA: TGTGCCAGCAGCTTGTACGTCTCCATCTCCTACAATGAGCAGTTCTTC. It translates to CASSLYVSISYNEQFF.

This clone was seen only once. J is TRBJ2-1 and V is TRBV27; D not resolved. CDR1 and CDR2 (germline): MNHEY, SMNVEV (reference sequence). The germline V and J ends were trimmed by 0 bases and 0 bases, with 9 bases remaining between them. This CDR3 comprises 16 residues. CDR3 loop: CASSLSWDSSYNEQFF. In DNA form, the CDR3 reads TGTGCCAGCAGTTTATCCTGGGATTCCTCCTACAATGAGCAGTTCTTC.

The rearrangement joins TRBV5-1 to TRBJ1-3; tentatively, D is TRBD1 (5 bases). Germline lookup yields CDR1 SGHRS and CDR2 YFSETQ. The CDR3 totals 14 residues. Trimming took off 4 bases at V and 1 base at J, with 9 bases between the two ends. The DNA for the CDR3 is TGCGCCAGCAGCCCAGGGATTTCTGGAAACACCATATATTTT. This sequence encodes CASSPGISGNTIYF.

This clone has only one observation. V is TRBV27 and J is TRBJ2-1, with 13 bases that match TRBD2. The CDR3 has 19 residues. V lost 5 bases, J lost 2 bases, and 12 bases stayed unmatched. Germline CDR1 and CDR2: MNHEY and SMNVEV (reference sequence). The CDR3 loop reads CASSAPGLAGVMPYNEQFF. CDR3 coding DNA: TGTGCCAGCAGTGCACCAGGACTAGCGGGAGTGATGCCCTACAATGAGCAGTTCTTC.

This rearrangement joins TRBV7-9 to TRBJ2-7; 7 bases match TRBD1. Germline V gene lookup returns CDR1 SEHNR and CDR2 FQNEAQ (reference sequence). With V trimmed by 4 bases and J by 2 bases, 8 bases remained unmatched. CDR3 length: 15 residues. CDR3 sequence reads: CASSSSLQGAYEQYF. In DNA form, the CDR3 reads TGTGCCAGCAGCTCAAGTCTGCAGGGGGCCTACGAGCAGTACTTC.

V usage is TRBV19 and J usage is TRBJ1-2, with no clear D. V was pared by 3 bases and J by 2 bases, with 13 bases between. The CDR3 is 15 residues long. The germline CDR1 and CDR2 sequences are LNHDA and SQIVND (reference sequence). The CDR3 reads CASSIGRHLNYGYTF. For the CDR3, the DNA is TGTGCCAGTAGTATTGGCCGACACTTAAACTATGGCTACACCTTC.

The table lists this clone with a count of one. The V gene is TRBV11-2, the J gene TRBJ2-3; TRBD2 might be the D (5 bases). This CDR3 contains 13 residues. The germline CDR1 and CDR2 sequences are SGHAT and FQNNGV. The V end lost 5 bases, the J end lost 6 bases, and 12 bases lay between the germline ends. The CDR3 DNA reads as TGTGCCAGCAGCCCGAGTCGGAGGGATACGCAGTATTTT. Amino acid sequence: CASSPSRRDTQYF. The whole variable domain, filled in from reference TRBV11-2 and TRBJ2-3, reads EAGVAQSPRYKIIEKRQSVAFWCNPISGHATLYWYQQILGQGPKLLIQFQNNGVVDDSQLPKDRFSAERLKGVDSTLKIQPAKLEDSAVYLCASSPSRRDTQYFGPGTRLTVL.

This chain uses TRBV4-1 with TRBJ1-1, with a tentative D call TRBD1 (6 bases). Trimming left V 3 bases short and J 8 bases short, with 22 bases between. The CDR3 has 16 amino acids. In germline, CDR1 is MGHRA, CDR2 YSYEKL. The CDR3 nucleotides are TGCGCCAGCAGCCAGGGCCCCGGGACACGGACTGCAGAAGCTTTCTTT. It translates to CASSQGPGTRTAEAFF.

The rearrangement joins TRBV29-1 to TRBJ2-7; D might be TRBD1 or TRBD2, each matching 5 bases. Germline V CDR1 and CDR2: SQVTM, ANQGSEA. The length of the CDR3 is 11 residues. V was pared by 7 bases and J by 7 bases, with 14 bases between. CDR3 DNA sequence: TGCAGCGCATACCGGGACGATGAGCAGTACTTC. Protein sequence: CSAYRDDEQYF.

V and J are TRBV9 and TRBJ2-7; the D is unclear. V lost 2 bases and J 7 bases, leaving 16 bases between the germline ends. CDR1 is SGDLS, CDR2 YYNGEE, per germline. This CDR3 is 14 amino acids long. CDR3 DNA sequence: TGTGCCAGCAGCGTCGGCGGCGACACGAGGGAGCAGTACTTC. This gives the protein CASSVGGDTREQYF.

The CDR3 nucleotides are TGTGCCAGCAGGGGCGAACTCGGGACTAGCGGGACGCTCTTCCACGAGCAGTACTTC. Encoded protein: CASRGELGTSGTLFHEQYF. The J gene is TRBJ2-7, the V gene TRBV28, with 13 bases that match TRBD2. This CDR3 is 19 amino acids long. From germline, CDR1 is MDHEN and CDR2 SYDVKM. Losses at the gene ends were 6 bases for V and 5 bases for J; bases not matched to a gene: 19.

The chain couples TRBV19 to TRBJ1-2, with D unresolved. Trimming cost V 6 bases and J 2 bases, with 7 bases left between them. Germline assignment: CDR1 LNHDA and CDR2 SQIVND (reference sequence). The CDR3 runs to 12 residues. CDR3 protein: CASSLMNYGYTF. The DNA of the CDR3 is TGTGCCAGTAGCCTGATGAACTATGGCTACACCTTC.

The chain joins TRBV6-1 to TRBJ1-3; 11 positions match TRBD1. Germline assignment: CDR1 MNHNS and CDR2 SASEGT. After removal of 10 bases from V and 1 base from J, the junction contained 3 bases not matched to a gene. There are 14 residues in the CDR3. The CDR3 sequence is CAIGTGGSGNTIYF. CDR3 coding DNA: TGTGCCATTGGGACAGGGGGGTCTGGAAACACCATATATTTT.

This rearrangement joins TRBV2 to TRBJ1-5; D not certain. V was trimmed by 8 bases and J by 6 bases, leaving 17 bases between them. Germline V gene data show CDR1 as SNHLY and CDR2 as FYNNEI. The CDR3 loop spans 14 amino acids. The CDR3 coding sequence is TGTGCCAGCGGGCCAGCCTGGGTAACTCAGCCCCAGCATTTT. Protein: CASGPAWVTQPQHF.

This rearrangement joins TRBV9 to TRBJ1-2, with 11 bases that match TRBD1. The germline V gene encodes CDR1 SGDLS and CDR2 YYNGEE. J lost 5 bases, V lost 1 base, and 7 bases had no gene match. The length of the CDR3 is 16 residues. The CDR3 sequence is CASSVTGTGGAYGYTF. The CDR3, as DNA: TGTGCCAGCAGCGTAACTGGGACAGGGGGAGCTTATGGCTACACCTTC.